Sequencing of this TCR beta chain was carried out in a study of CD8 T cells in ankylosing spondylitis. Study findings and constraints: Disease-associated clones were CD8+ and fairly uncommon in peripheral blood. Reports say disease-linked clones showed up significantly more in matched ankylosing spondylitis synovial fluid. Within ankylosing spondylitis blood, a TCR beta motif made up of eight highly homologous variants appeared to be characteristic.

Many counts were recorded for this clonotype. Its matching antigen is unknown. The authors made TCR beta libraries by quantitative 5'-RACE with molecular barcodes. TCRdb analysed the 5' RACE reads with MiXCR anew, one entry per CDR3 protein. The sample yields 50,000 to 70,000 distinct CDR3 sequences, approximately 5.7% seen once. Deletions cut 7 bases from V and 2 bases from J, with 9 bases between. This CDR3 spans 11 amino acids. Germline assignment: CDR1 DFQATT and CDR2 SNEGSKA (reference sequence). Sequenced material: synovial fluid, either unsorted or a sorted T cell fraction (not recorded which). The origin of this receptor is a male donor with ankylosing spondylitis. The chain joins TRBV20-1 to TRBJ2-7; D gene ambiguous. DNA of the CDR3: TGCAGTGTCGCGCCAACCTACGAGCAGTACTTC. This sequence encodes CSVAPTYEQYF.